Following are 25 T cell receptor beta chains from one sample sequenced in a study of T cell responses to AZD1222 COVID-19 vaccine. Measured with immunoSEQ multiplex PCR; TCRdb has only the in-frame clones, and not every one. The sample holds roughly 120,000 clones, just over 85% seen once. The source material was peripheral blood, sampled on day 0 of AZD1222 vaccination. The source is an adult in good health.

The J gene is TRBJ2-1, the V gene TRBV25-1, with TRBD1 as a possible D gene (5 bases). Trimming shortened V by 6 bases and J by 3 bases, and 18 bases separated the two germline ends. Germline values: CDR1 MGHDK, CDR2 SYGVNS. This CDR3 is 16 amino acids long. CDR3 coding DNA: TGTGCCAGCAGCTTGACAGTCCCTTCGGACTACAATGAGCAGTTCTTC. Translated, it gives CASSLTVPSDYNEQFF.

The rearrangement uses TRBV9 and TRBJ1-5, with a possible D match to TRBD1 (5 bases). This CDR3 has 14 amino acids. The germline V and J ends were trimmed by 3 bases and 4 bases, with 11 bases remaining between them. Germline V gives CDR1 SGDLS, CDR2 YYNGEE. CDR3 sequence reads: CASSDRDGNQPQHF. Here the CDR3 DNA reads TGTGCCAGCAGCGACCGGGACGGGAATCAGCCCCAGCATTTT.

V is TRBV9 and J is TRBJ2-7, with 7 bases identical to TRBD2. Germline trimming cut 0 bases from V and 7 bases from J; bases unmatched to any gene: 13. Germline CDR1 SGDLS, CDR2 YYNGEE. The CDR3 is 16 amino acids. The CDR3 DNA sequence: TGTGCCAGCAGCGTAGGGGACTCCTCCTGGGGGGGGGAGCAGTACTTC. The encoded protein is CASSVGDSSWGGEQYF.

The V call is TRBV2, the J call TRBJ1-2; D gene uncertain. This CDR3 contains 15 residues. The germline CDR1 and CDR2 sequences are SNHLY and FYNNEI. V was trimmed by 4 bases and J by 1 base, leaving 13 bases between them. This chain's CDR3 is CASSVTVQSNYGYTF. In DNA form, the CDR3 reads TGTGCCAGCAGTGTTACGGTACAGAGTAACTATGGCTACACCTTC.

This chain connects TRBV18 to TRBJ1-1; 10 bases fit TRBD1. The CDR3 consists of 15 residues. The V segment lost 3 bases and the J segment 0 bases; nucleotides outside the gene matches: 1. Germline CDR1 is KGHSH and CDR2 is LQKENI. The CDR3: CASSPGQGMNTEAFF. CDR3 coding DNA: TGTGCCAGCTCACCGGGACAGGGGATGAACACTGAAGCTTTCTTT.

The chain joins TRBV3-1 (or the pseudogene TRBV3-2) to TRBJ2-5; unclear D gene. Between the trimmed V and J ends, which lost 1 base and 5 bases, there was a span of 5 bases. Germline values: CDR1 LGHDT, CDR2 YNNKEL (reference sequence). This CDR3 is built from 12 residues. CDR3 residues: CASSQGGETQYF. CDR3 DNA sequence: TGTGCCAGCAGCCAAGGAGGTGAGACCCAGTACTTC.

V usage is TRBV6-1 and J usage is TRBJ1-5, with 11 positions matching TRBD1. There are 15 residues in the CDR3. The V gene end was trimmed by 1 base and the J gene end by 7 bases; junction bases not matched to a gene: 3. CDR1 is MNHNS and CDR2 is SASEGT in the germline V gene. The CDR3 nucleotides read TGTGCCAGCAGTGAAGGGACAGGGGGCCGCCAGCCCCAGCATTTT. This translates into CASSEGTGGRQPQHF.

V gene TRBV20-1 combines with J gene TRBJ1-5, with D unresolved. Germline V gene lookup returns CDR1 DFQATT and CDR2 SNEGSKA (reference sequence). This CDR3 spans 13 amino acids. V was trimmed by 3 bases and J by 2 bases, leaving 8 bases between them. The CDR3 is CSASSSGNQPQHF. The CDR3 DNA sequence: TGCAGTGCTAGTTCCAGTGGCAATCAGCCCCAGCATTTT.

The chain carries TRBV5-6 and TRBJ1-1; the D is unclear. Germline V gene lookup returns CDR1 SGHDT and CDR2 YYEEEE. CDR3 length equals 14 residues. Trimming took off 0 bases at V and 1 base at J, with 7 bases between the two ends. The CDR3 DNA reads as TGTGCCAGCAGCTTGGGGCAACCGAACACTGAAGCTTTCTTT. Translated: CASSLGQPNTEAFF.

The chain uses TRBV30 and TRBJ1-3; D call uncertain. V gave up 3 bases and J gave up 3 bases, with 6 bases separating them. The CDR3 contains 12 residues. Germline V lookup: CDR1 GTSNPN, CDR2 SVGIG (reference sequence). CDR3 loop: CAWRLSGNTIYF. CDR3 sequence (DNA): TGTGCCTGGAGACTCAGTGGAAACACCATATATTTT. The full variable domain, rest sourced from reference TRBV30 and TRBJ1-3, is SQTIHQWPATLVQPVGSPLSLECTVEGTSNPNLYWYRQAAGRGLQLLFYSVGIGQISSEVPQNLSASRPQDRQFILSSKKLLLSDSGFYLCAWRLSGNTIYFGEGSWLTVV.

V and J are TRBV5-1 and TRBJ1-1; D is unresolved. The germline CDR1 and CDR2 sequences are SGHRS and YFSETQ. V lost 0 bases and J 3 bases, leaving 6 bases between the germline ends. The CDR3 is 13 residues long. The CDR3 DNA sequence: TGCGCCAGCAGCTTGGGTTACGACACTGAAGCTTTCTTT. Encoded protein: CASSLGYDTEAFF.

The J gene is TRBJ1-6, the V gene TRBV7-9; D is ambiguous. The CDR3 loop spans 12 amino acids. Germline CDR1 SEHNR, CDR2 FQNEAQ (reference sequence). The germline V and J ends were trimmed by 3 bases and 7 bases, with 4 bases remaining between them. Here the CDR3 DNA reads TGTGCCAGCAGCTTGGGGAATTCACCCCTCCACTTT. Translating gives CASSLGNSPLHF.

This clone came up once. This chain links TRBV4-1 with TRBJ2-5, with D perhaps TRBD1 (5 bases). This CDR3 spans 16 amino acids. V was shortened by 0 bases and J by 2 bases, with 13 bases between the two germline ends. Germline V gives CDR1 MGHRA, CDR2 YSYEKL. CDR3 sequence reads: CASSQDQGMLQETQYF. DNA of the CDR3: TGCGCCAGCAGCCAAGATCAGGGAATGCTTCAAGAGACCCAGTACTTC.

In DNA form, the CDR3 reads TGTGCCAGCAGCTTTGTAAAGGGAGACGCTGGAGGCTACACCTTC. Amino acid sequence: CASSFVKGDAGGYTF. The rearrangement joins TRBV5-4 to TRBJ1-2; D is ambiguous. The CDR3 length is 15 residues. Trimming removed 2 bases from V and 8 bases from J, with 19 bases in between. Germline V gene lookup returns CDR1 SGHNT and CDR2 YYREEE (reference sequence).

The gene calls are TRBV6-6 and TRBJ1-1; 8 nucleotides agree with TRBD1. After removal of 6 bases from V and 0 bases from J, the junction contained 6 bases not matched to a gene. Germline V gene sequence: CDR1 MNHNY, CDR2 SVGAGI (reference sequence). The CDR3 covers 15 residues. CDR3 DNA sequence: TGTGCCAGCAGATCTCAGGGGGCGTTGAACACTGAAGCTTTCTTT. Amino acids: CASRSQGALNTEAFF.

The chain joins TRBV28 to TRBJ1-2; 8 nucleotides agree with TRBD1. Germline lookup yields CDR1 MDHEN and CDR2 SYDVKM. V gave up 6 bases and J gave up 7 bases; unmatched junction bases: 4. CDR3 length equals 12 residues. The CDR3 DNA follows: TGTGCCAGCAGCAGGGGGCTTGGTGGCTACACCTTC. It yields the protein CASSRGLGGYTF.

The rearrangement links TRBV29-1 to TRBJ2-7; no firm D call. The CDR3 sequence is 14 residues long. Trimming took 5 bases from V and 5 from J, leaving 19 bases between them. From germline, CDR1 is SQVTM and CDR2 ANQGSEA. The CDR3: CSVPKRDNIHEQYF. The CDR3, as DNA: TGCAGCGTTCCTAAGAGAGACAATATCCACGAGCAGTACTTC.

The chain links TRBV7-2 to TRBJ2-1; 11 nucleotides align to TRBD2. V lost 5 bases and J lost 4; bases outside the gene matches: 10. This CDR3 region has 17 residues. Germline V gene data show CDR1 as SGHTA and CDR2 as FQGNSA. The CDR3 coding sequence is TGTGCCAGCAGCGCTACTAGCGGGGGCCCCCGGTACAATGAGCAGTTCTTC. This gives the protein CASSATSGGPRYNEQFF.

The V call is TRBV5-1, the J call TRBJ1-2; no definite D call. The CDR3 extends over 13 amino acids. The germline V gene encodes CDR1 SGHRS and CDR2 YFSETQ. Between the trimmed V and J ends, which lost 0 bases and 7 bases, there was a span of 10 bases. CDR3 region: CASSLEYWGGYTF. The CDR3 region has the DNA TGCGCCAGCAGCTTGGAATATTGGGGTGGCTACACCTTC.

The gene calls are TRBV3-1 (or the pseudogene TRBV3-2) and TRBJ1-4; 9 bases map to TRBD1. J gave up 7 bases and V 5 bases, and 11 bases lay outside the gene matches. The CDR3 covers 16 residues. CDR1 is LGHDT, CDR2 YNNKEL, per germline (reference sequence). The CDR3 loop is CASSFLPGQGVEKLFF. For the CDR3, the DNA is TGTGCCAGCAGCTTTCTTCCGGGACAGGGTGTTGAAAAACTGTTTTTT.

V is TRBV7-9 and J is TRBJ2-5; TRBD2 matches 9 bases. Per the germline V gene, CDR1 is SEHNR and CDR2 is FQNEAQ (reference sequence). The CDR3 runs to 17 residues. The V and J ends lost 4 bases and 2 bases, in that order; junction bases with no gene match: 11. The CDR3 DNA reads TGTGCCAGCAGCTCCGGTTCCCTAGCGGGGAGTCAAGAGACCCAGTACTTC. It is translated as CASSSGSLAGSQETQYF. The entire variable domain, with the rest obtained from reference TRBV7-9 and TRBJ2-5, is as follows: DTGVSQNPRHKITKRGQNVTFRCDPISEHNRLYWYRQTLGQGPEFLTYFQNEAQLEKSRLLSDRFSAERPKGSFSTLEIQRTEQGDSAMYLCASSSGSLAGSQETQYFGPGTRLLVL.

This sequence joins TRBV7-9 and TRBJ2-7; either TRBD1 or TRBD2 may supply D (5 bases each). Germline values: CDR1 SEHNR, CDR2 FQNEAQ (reference sequence). With 0 bases removed from V and 3 bases from J, the gap between germline ends came to 12 bases. The CDR3 runs 15 residues. The CDR3 loop is CASSLAGAVHYEQYF. DNA of the CDR3: TGTGCCAGCAGCTTAGCCGGGGCTGTTCACTACGAGCAGTACTTC. Supplemented by reference TRBV7-9 and TRBJ2-7, the full variable domain reads DTGVSQNPRHKITKRGQNVTFRCDPISEHNRLYWYRQTLGQGPEFLTYFQNEAQLEKSRLLSDRFSAERPKGSFSTLEIQRTEQGDSAMYLCASSLAGAVHYEQYFGPGTRLTVT.

In its sample, this clone was seen once. The V gene is TRBV19, the J gene TRBJ2-2; 8 bases agree with TRBD1. V lost 4 bases, J lost 6 bases, and 16 bases stayed unmatched. Germline V gives CDR1 LNHDA, CDR2 SQIVND (reference sequence). The CDR3 contains 18 residues. CDR3 DNA sequence: TGTGCCAGTAGTAGCCGGACAGGGATGGACTATTGGGCCGGGGAGCTGTTTTTT. Translated: CASSSRTGMDYWAGELFF.

This clone has just a few counts. Other DNA sequences in this specimen translate into the identical CDR3. The V gene is TRBV19, the J gene TRBJ1-2; D gene unclear. V gave up 2 bases and J gave up 2 bases, with 6 bases separating them. Germline V CDR1 and CDR2: LNHDA, SQIVND (reference sequence). This CDR3 has 13 amino acids. The CDR3 here is CASSIQENYGYTF. Written as DNA, the CDR3 is TGTGCCAGTAGTATACAGGAGAACTATGGCTACACCTTC.

The CDR3 sequence: CASSPLNTEAFF. The CDR3 coding sequence is TGTGCCAGCAGTCCACTGAACACTGAAGCTTTCTTT. The V call is TRBV28, the J call TRBJ1-1, with D unclear. Trimming cost V 5 bases and J 0 bases, with 4 bases left between them. CDR3 length: 12 amino acids. Germline V lookup: CDR1 MDHEN, CDR2 SYDVKM.